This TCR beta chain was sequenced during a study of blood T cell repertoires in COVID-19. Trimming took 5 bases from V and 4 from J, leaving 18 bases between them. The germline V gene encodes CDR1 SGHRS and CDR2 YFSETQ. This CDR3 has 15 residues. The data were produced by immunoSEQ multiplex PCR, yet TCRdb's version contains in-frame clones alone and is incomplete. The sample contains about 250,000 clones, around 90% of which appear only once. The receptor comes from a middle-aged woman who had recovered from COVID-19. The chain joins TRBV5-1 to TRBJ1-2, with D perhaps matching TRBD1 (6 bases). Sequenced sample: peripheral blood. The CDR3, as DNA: TGCGCCAGCAGTAGAACAGGGAGCCTCTTCTATGGCTACACCTTC. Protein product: CASSRTGSLFYGYTF.